The 22 T cell receptor beta chains given below trace back to one sample, sequenced in a study of CD8 T cells in ankylosing spondylitis. TCRdb reprocessed the 5' RACE reads via MiXCR and lists one record per CDR3 protein. The sample contains approximately 150,000 distinct CDR3 sequences, 30% to 40% of which appear only once. The source material was synovial fluid, either unsorted or a sorted T cell fraction (not recorded which). These receptors were collected from a male donor with ankylosing spondylitis.

This chain links TRBV6-2 or TRBV6-3 with TRBJ1-2; D is unresolved. V was cut by 2 bases and J by 8 bases, with 6 bases left in between. Germline lookup yields CDR1 MNHEY and CDR2 SVGEGT. CDR3 size: 11 residues. CDR3 DNA: TGTGCCAGCAGTTACATGGGAGGCTACACCTTC. This translates into CASSYMGGYTF.

J is TRBJ2-3 and V is TRBV9; TRBD1 or TRBD2 may be the D gene (6 bases each). V lost 0 bases, J lost 4 bases, and 15 bases lay in between. CDR3 length: 16 amino acids. Germline CDR1 and CDR2: SGDLS and YYNGEE. CDR3 in amino acids: CASSVGEGGLADTQYF. In DNA, the CDR3 is TGTGCCAGCAGCGTAGGAGAGGGGGGACTTGCAGATACGCAGTATTTT.

V is TRBV12-3 or TRBV12-4 and J is TRBJ1-2, with 8 bases aligning to TRBD1. With 4 bases clipped from V and 10 bases from J, the junction kept 17 bases outside the gene matches. This CDR3 is 16 amino acids long. CDR3 sequence reads: CASSYQGQGNPRDYTF. CDR3 bases: TGTGCCAGCAGTTATCAAGGACAGGGAAACCCACGGGACTACACCTTC.

V usage is TRBV12-3 or TRBV12-4 and J usage is TRBJ2-4; 8 nucleotides match TRBD1. The CDR3 runs to 14 residues. J was trimmed by 2 bases and V by 5 bases; bases with no gene match: 2. This chain's CDR3 is CASSRQGSKNIQYF. CDR3 nucleotide sequence: TGTGCCAGCAGTCGACAGGGGTCCAAAAACATTCAGTACTTC.

The rearrangement joins TRBV4-1 to TRBJ2-7; no clear D gene. This CDR3 is 12 amino acids long. Trimming cost V 4 bases and J 2 bases, with 6 bases left between them. Germline V gene lookup returns CDR1 MGHRA and CDR2 YSYEKL. The CDR3 loop is CASSLMAYEQYF. CDR3 coding DNA: TGCGCCAGCAGCCTCATGGCCTACGAGCAGTACTTC.

This clonotype showed up just a few times. The CDR3 sequence: CASSPGNFGGDRTDTQYF. The CDR3 DNA is TGCGCCAGCAGCCCCGGTAACTTTGGCGGGGATCGCACAGATACGCAGTATTTT. The rearrangement links TRBV5-1 to TRBJ2-3; the D gene is possibly TRBD2 (6 bases). The CDR3 runs 18 residues. Trimming stripped 4 bases from V and 1 base from J, with 22 bases between. Germline V gene sequence: CDR1 SGHRS, CDR2 YFSETQ.

The chain is built from TRBV19 and TRBJ2-4, with a possible D match to TRBD1 (5 bases). The germline V gene has CDR1 LNHDA and CDR2 SQIVND (reference sequence). This CDR3 is 18 amino acids long. V lost 3 bases and J lost 0, with 18 bases in between. The CDR3 sequence: CASSIDPRQGLAKNIQYF. As DNA, the CDR3 is TGTGCCAGTAGTATCGATCCCCGCCAGGGCTTAGCCAAAAACATTCAGTACTTC.

CDR3 in DNA: TGCGCCAGCAGCTTGACGGACCCTTCCAGGGATACGCAGTATTTT. This encodes CASSLTDPSRDTQYF. The chain carries TRBV5-1 and TRBJ2-3; no clear D. V lost 1 base and J lost 6, with 15 bases in between. Germline loops: CDR1 SGHRS, CDR2 YFSETQ. CDR3 length: 15 amino acids.

The genes are TRBV4-1 and TRBJ1-6; D is unresolved. The CDR3 is 18 amino acids. Between the trimmed V and J ends, which lost 0 bases and 0 bases, there was a span of 12 bases. Germline V gene sequence: CDR1 MGHRA, CDR2 YSYEKL. In DNA form, the CDR3 reads TGCGCCAGCAGCCAAGAATGGTTCTGGAGCTCCTATAATTCACCCCTCCACTTT. It encodes CASSQEWFWSSYNSPLHF.

This chain uses TRBV20-1 with TRBJ2-5; 8 bases match TRBD2. V trimming: 6 bases; J trimming: 1 base; junction bases outside the gene matches: 7. The CDR3 runs to 14 residues. Germline V CDR1 and CDR2: DFQATT, SNEGSKA (reference sequence). The CDR3 loop is CSAETGTSQETQYF. The CDR3 nucleotides read TGCAGTGCAGAAACCGGGACTAGCCAAGAGACCCAGTACTTC.

This clonotype appeared a few times. This rearrangement joins TRBV4-1 to TRBJ2-1; D unresolved. The CDR3 runs 16 residues. V dropped 4 bases and J dropped 1 base, with 14 bases sitting between them. Germline-derived CDR1 and CDR2 are MGHRA and YSYEKL. Here the CDR3 DNA reads TGCGCCAGCAGCCGATCATATGGGGAATCCTACAATGAGCAGTTCTTC. Translated: CASSRSYGESYNEQFF.

This chain links TRBV28 with TRBJ1-1; maybe TRBD1 (5 bases). The CDR3 extends over 12 amino acids. V was cut by 6 bases and J by 5 bases, with 10 bases left in between. The germline gives CDR1 MDHEN, CDR2 SYDVKM. As DNA, the CDR3 is TGTGCCAGCAGGCCCGACAGAACTGAAGCTTTCTTT. The encoded protein is CASRPDRTEAFF.

The chain employs TRBV12-5 and TRBJ2-1, with a tentative D call TRBD1 (8 bases). Germline V lookup: CDR1 LGHNT, CDR2 FRNRAP. V was trimmed by 7 bases and J by 5 bases, leaving 21 bases between them. The CDR3 contains 16 residues. In DNA, the CDR3 is TGTGCTAGTGCCCGGGGGGCAGGGGGCGCCGACAATGAGCAGTTCTTC. This sequence encodes CASARGAGGADNEQFF.

In its sample, this clonotype was seen a few times. The chain employs TRBV12-5 and TRBJ1-4; D ambiguous. The V gene lost 0 bases and the J gene lost 7 bases, with 3 bases spanning the gap. The CDR3 runs to 12 residues. CDR1 and CDR2 (germline): LGHNT, FRNRAP. In DNA form, the CDR3 reads TGTGCTAGTGGTTTGGTCGGTGAAAAACTGTTTTTT. This encodes CASGLVGEKLFF.

The rearrangement links TRBV4-1 to TRBJ1-2, with a weak D call TRBD1 (5 bases). Germline-derived CDR1 and CDR2 are MGHRA and YSYEKL. The V end was cut by 5 bases, the J end by 5 bases, with 12 bases between. This CDR3 is 13 amino acids long. The CDR3 region is CASSRTGTYGYTF. In DNA, the CDR3 is TGCGCCAGCAGCAGGACCGGGACTTATGGCTACACCTTC.

The V gene is TRBV9, the J gene TRBJ1-1, with 9 bases aligning to TRBD1. The CDR3 has 17 residues. Unmatched junction bases numbered 11, after V lost 4 bases and J lost 1 base. CDR1 and CDR2 (germline): SGDLS, YYNGEE. The DNA of the CDR3 is TGTGCCAGCAGCCGCCGGGGGACAGGGAACCGGAACACTGAAGCTTTCTTT. Translation: CASSRRGTGNRNTEAFF.

This clonotype was observed at least ten times. V and J are TRBV6-2 or TRBV6-3 and TRBJ1-6; D gene ambiguous. CDR3 length: 15 amino acids. Trimming pared 0 bases from V and 10 bases from J, leaving 13 bases between. Germline V gene sequence: CDR1 MNHEY, CDR2 SVGEGT. The chain's CDR3 is CASSYSQQQRSPLHF. The CDR3 DNA reads TGTGCCAGCAGTTACTCGCAGCAGCAACGGTCACCCCTCCACTTT.

V is TRBV12-3 or TRBV12-4 and J is TRBJ1-2; 8 positions agree with TRBD1. V dropped 4 bases and J dropped 1; count of bases not matched to a gene: 2. This CDR3 spans 14 amino acids. The CDR3 protein is CASSWTGINYGYTF. The CDR3 bases are TGTGCCAGCAGTTGGACAGGGATTAACTATGGCTACACCTTC.

There are many counts of this clonotype. The chain has TRBV10-3 and TRBJ2-4; 12 bases agree with TRBD2. The V gene end was trimmed by 5 bases and the J gene end by 0 bases; junction bases not matched to a gene: 11. In germline, CDR1 is ENHRY, CDR2 SYGVKD. The CDR3 sequence is 19 residues long. CDR3 protein: CAISKTGTSGSLAKNIQYF. CDR3 DNA sequence: TGTGCCATCAGTAAAACCGGGACTAGCGGGTCCTTAGCCAAAAACATTCAGTACTTC.

The chain joins TRBV30 to TRBJ2-3; TRBD2 aligns across 14 bases. Germline trimming cut 3 bases from V and 1 base from J; bases unmatched to any gene: 3. Germline V CDR1 and CDR2: GTSNPN, SVGIG (reference sequence). This CDR3 region has 16 residues. CDR3: CAWSKGLAGGTDTQYF. The CDR3 coding sequence is TGTGCCTGGAGCAAGGGACTAGCGGGAGGCACAGATACGCAGTATTTT.

The chain employs TRBV7-9 and TRBJ2-3, with D perhaps given as TRBD1 or TRBD2 (5 bases each). Trimming cost V 5 bases and J 0 bases, with 18 bases left between them. CDR1 and CDR2 from the germline V gene are SEHNR and FQNEAQ (reference sequence). CDR3 length equals 17 residues. The CDR3 loop reads CASSPGVGAASTDTQYF. CDR3 bases: TGTGCCAGCAGCCCCGGAGTCGGGGCCGCTAGCACAGATACGCAGTATTTT.

V is TRBV20-1 and J is TRBJ2-4; D uncertain. V gave up 5 bases and J gave up 15 bases, with 17 bases separating them. Germline V CDR1 and CDR2: DFQATT, SNEGSKA (reference sequence). The CDR3 has 11 residues. The CDR3 loop is CSAATSRLRYF. The CDR3 nucleotides read TGCAGTGCTGCTACCTCTAGATTAAGGTACTTC.